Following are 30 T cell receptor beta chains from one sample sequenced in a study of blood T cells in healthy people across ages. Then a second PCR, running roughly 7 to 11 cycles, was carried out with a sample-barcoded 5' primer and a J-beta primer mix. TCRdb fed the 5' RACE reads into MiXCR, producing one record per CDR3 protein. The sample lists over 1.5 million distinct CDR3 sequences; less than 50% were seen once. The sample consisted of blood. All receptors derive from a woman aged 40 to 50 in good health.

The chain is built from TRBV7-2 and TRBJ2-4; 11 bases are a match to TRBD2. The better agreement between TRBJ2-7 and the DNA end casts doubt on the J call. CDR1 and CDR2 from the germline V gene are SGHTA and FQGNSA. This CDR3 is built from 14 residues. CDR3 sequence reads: CASTFSGRAHEQYF. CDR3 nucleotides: TGTGCCAGCACCTTTAGCGGGAGGGCCCACGAGCAGTACTTC.

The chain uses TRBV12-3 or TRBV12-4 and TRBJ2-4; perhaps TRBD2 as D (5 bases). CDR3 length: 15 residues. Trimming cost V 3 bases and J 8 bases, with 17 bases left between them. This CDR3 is CASSFRSPFGDIQYF. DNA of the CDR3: TGTGCCAGCAGTTTTCGAAGCCCCTTCGGGGACATTCAGTACTTC.

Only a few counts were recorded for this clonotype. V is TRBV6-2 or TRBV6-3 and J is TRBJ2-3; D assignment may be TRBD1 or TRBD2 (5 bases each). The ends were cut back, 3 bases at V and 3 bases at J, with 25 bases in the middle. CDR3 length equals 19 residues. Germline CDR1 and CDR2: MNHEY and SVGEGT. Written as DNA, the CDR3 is TGTGCCAGCAGTTATTTTGAAGACCGGGACCCCCTTGAAACAGATACGCAGTATTTT. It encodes CASSYFEDRDPLETDTQYF.

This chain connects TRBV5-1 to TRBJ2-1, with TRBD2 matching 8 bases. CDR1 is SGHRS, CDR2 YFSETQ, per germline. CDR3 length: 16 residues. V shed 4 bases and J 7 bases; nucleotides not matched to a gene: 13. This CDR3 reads CASSRKPGLEDNEQFF. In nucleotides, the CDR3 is TGCGCCAGCAGCCGGAAACCGGGACTAGAGGATAATGAGCAGTTCTTC.

The CDR3 coding sequence is TGCAGCGTAACGGGACAGCGGAACAATGAGCAGTTCTTC. Protein sequence: CSVTGQRNNEQFF. The J gene is TRBJ2-1, the V gene TRBV29-1; 7 bases fit TRBD1. J lost 5 bases, V lost 6 bases, and 7 bases had no gene match. The germline CDR1 and CDR2 sequences are SQVTM and ANQGSEA. The CDR3 contains 13 residues.

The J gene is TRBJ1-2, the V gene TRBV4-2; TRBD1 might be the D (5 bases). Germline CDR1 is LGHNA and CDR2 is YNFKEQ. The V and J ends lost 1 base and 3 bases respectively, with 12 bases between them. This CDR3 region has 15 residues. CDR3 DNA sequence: TGTGCCAGCAGCCAAGGGAGAGGGGAGGACTATGGCTACACCTTC. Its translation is CASSQGRGEDYGYTF.

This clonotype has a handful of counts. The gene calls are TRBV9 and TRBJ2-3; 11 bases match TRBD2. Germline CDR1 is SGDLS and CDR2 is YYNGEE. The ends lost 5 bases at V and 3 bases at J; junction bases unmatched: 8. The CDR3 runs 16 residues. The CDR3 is CASSGHGLAGTDTQYF. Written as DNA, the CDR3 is TGTGCCAGCAGTGGACACGGACTAGCGGGTACAGATACGCAGTATTTT.

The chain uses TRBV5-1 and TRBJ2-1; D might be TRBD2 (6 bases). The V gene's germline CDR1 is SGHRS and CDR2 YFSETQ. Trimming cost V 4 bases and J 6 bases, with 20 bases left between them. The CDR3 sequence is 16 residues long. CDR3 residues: CASSLPRTTTTNEQFF. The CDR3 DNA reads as TGCGCCAGCAGCCTACCCCGGACTACAACTACCAATGAGCAGTTCTTC.

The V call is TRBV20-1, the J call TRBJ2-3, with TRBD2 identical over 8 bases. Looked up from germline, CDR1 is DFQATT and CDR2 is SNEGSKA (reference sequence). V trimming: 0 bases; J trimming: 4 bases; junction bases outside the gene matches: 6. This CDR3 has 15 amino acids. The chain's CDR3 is CSAREGTRVADTQYF. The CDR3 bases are TGCAGTGCTAGAGAGGGGACTAGAGTTGCAGATACGCAGTATTTT.

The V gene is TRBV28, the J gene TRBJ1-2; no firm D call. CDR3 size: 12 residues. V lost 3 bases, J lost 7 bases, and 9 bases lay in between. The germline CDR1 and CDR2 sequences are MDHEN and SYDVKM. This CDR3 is CASSFVLSGYTF. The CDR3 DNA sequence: TGTGCCAGCAGTTTTGTATTGAGTGGCTACACCTTC.

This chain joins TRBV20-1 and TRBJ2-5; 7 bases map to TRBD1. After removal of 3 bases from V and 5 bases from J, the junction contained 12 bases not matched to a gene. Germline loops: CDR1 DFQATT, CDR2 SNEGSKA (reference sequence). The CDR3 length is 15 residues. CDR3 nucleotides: TGCAGTGCTAGGAGGACAGGCGAAAAGAGGGAGACCCAGTACTTC. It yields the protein CSARRTGEKRETQYF.

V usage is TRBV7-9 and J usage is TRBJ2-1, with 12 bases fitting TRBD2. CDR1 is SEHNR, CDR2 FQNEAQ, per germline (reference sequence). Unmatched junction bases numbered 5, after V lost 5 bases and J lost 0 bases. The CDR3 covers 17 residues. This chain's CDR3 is CASSILAGGLSYNEQFF. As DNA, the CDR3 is TGTGCCAGCAGCATTCTAGCGGGGGGGCTCTCCTACAATGAGCAGTTCTTC.

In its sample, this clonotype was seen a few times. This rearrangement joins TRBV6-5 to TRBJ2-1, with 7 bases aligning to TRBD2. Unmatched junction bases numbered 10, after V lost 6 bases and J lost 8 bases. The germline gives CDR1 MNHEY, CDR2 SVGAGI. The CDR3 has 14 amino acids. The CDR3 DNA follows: TGTGCCAGCAGCTACGGACTAGTCGAGGATGAGCAGTTCTTC. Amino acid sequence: CASSYGLVEDEQFF.

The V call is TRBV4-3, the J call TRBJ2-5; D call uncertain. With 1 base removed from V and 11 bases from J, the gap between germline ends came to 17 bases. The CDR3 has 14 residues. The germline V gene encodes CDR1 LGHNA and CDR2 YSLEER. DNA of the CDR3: TGCGCCAGCAGCCAAGGGGCGGTTATCTCGGAGCAGTACTTC. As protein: CASSQGAVISEQYF.

The CDR3 coding sequence is TGCGCCAGCAGCCAGGGGGGTAAGAGCTCCTACAATGAGCAGTTCTTC. It yields the protein CASSQGGKSSYNEQFF. The chain is built from TRBV4-1 and TRBJ2-1, with D perhaps matching TRBD2 (6 bases). Germline CDR1 and CDR2: MGHRA and YSYEKL. Deletions cut 3 bases from V and 0 bases from J, with 12 bases between. The length of the CDR3 is 16 residues.

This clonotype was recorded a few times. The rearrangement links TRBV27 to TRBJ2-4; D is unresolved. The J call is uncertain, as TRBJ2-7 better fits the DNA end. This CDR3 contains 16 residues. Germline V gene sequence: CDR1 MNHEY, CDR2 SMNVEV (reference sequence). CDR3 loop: CASSLSPLSPFYEQYF. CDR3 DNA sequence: TGTGCCAGCAGTTTATCCCCACTGAGTCCCTTCTACGAGCAGTACTTC.

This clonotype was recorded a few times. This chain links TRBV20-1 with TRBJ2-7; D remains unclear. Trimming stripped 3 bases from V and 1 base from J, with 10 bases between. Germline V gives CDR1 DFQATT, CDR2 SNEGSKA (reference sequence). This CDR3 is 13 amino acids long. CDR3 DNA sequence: TGCAGTGCTAGTGACAAATTATCCTACGAGCAGTACTTC. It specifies CSASDKLSYEQYF.

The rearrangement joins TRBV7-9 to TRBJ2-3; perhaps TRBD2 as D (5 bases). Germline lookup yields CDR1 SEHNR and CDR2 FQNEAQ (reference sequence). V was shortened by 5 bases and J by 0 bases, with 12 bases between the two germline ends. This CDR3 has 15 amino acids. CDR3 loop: CASSPEGSSTDTQYF. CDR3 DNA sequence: TGTGCCAGCAGCCCCGAGGGCAGTAGCACAGATACGCAGTATTTT.

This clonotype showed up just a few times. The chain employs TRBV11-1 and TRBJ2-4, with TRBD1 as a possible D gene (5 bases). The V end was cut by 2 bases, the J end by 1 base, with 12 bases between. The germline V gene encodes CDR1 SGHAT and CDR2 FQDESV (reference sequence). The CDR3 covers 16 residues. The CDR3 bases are TGTGCCAGCAGCTTAATCAGGGCAGGGGCCAAAAACATTCAGTACTTC. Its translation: CASSLIRAGAKNIQYF. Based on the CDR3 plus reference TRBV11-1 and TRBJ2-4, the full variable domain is EAEVAQSPRYKITEKSQAVAFWCDPISGHATLYWYRQILGQGPELLVQFQDESVVDDSQLPKDRFSAERLKGVDSTLKIQPAELGDSAMYLCASSLIRAGAKNIQYFGAGTRLSVL.

The CDR3 bases are TGTGCCAGCAGCGTAGAGACAGGAGGGCTCTCTGGGGCCAACGTCCTGACTTTC. Translation gives CASSVETGGLSGANVLTF. This chain joins TRBV9 and TRBJ2-6, with D perhaps TRBD1 or TRBD2 (6 bases each). Trimming stripped 0 bases from V and 0 bases from J, with 13 bases between. Per the germline V gene, CDR1 is SGDLS and CDR2 is YYNGEE. There are 18 residues in the CDR3.

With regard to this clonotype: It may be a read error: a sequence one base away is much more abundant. This CDR3 is CASSRDKASSTDTQYF. CDR3 bases: TGCGCCAGCAGCCGAGATAAGGCTTCAAGCACAGATACGCAGTATTTT. The chain combines TRBV4-1 with TRBJ2-3, with D hard to call. Trimming cost V 4 bases and J 0 bases, with 14 bases left between them. Germline V gene lookup returns CDR1 MGHRA and CDR2 YSYEKL. This CDR3 comprises 16 residues.

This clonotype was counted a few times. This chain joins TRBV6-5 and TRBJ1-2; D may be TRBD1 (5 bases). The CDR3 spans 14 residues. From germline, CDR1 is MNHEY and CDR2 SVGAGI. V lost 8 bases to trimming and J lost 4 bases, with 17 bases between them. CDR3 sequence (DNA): TGTGCCAGCCGGGCCCGCGGGGCAGGCTATGGCTACACCTTC. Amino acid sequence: CASRARGAGYGYTF.

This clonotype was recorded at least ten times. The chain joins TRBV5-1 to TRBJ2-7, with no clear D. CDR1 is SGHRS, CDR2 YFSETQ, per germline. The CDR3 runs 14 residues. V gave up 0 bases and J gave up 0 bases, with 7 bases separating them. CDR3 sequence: CASSLASHSYEQYF. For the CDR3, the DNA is TGCGCCAGCAGCTTGGCAAGTCACTCCTACGAGCAGTACTTC.

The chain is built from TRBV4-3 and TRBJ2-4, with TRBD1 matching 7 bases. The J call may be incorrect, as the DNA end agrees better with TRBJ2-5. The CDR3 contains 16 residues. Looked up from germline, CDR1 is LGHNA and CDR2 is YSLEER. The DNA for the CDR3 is TGCGCCAGCAGCCAAGATGGGGCAGGGGGTACAGAGACCCAGTACTTC. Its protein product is CASSQDGAGGTETQYF.

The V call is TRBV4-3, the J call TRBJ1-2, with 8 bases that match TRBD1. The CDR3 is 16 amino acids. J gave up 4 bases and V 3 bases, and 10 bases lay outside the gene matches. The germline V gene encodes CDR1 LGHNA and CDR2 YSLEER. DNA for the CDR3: TGCGCCAGCAGCCATGACAGGGGCCTCGGGGTCTATGGCTACACCTTC. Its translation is CASSHDRGLGVYGYTF.

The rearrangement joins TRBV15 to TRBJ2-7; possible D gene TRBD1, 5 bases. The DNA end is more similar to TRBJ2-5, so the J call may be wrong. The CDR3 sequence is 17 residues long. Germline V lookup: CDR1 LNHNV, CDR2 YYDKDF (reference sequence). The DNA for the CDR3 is TGTGCCACCAGCAGAGGATTCGGCGGCAATCCAGGGGAGACCCAGTACTTC. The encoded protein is CATSRGFGGNPGETQYF.

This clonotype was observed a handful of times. CDR3 DNA: TGTGCCAGCAGCCCCCTCTACCAGAGCACAGATACGCAGTATTTT. Translated, it gives CASSPLYQSTDTQYF. The V call is TRBV3-1, the J call TRBJ2-3; D not resolved. The ends were cut back, 4 bases at V and 0 bases at J, with 11 bases in the middle. The germline V gene encodes CDR1 LGHDT and CDR2 YNNKEL (reference sequence). This CDR3 is built from 15 residues.

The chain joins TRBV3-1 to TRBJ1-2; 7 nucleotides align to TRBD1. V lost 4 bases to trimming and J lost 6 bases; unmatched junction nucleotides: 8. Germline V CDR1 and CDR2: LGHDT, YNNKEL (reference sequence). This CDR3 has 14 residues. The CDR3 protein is CASSPLHRGDGYTF. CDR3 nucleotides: TGTGCCAGCAGCCCCCTTCACAGGGGTGATGGCTACACCTTC.

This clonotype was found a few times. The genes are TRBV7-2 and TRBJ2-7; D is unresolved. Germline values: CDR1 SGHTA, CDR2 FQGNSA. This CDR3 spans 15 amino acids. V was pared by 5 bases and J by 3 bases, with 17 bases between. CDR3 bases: TGTGCCAGCAGCGCTAATCGGCAGCTTGGCTACGAGCAGTACTTC. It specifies CASSANRQLGYEQYF.

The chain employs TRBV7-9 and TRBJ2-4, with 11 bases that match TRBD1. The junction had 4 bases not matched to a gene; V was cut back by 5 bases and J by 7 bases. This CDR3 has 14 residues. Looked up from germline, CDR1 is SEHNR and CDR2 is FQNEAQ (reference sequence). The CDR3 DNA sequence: TGTGCCAGCAGCCAGGGACAGGGGGACAACATTCAGTACTTC. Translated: CASSQGQGDNIQYF.